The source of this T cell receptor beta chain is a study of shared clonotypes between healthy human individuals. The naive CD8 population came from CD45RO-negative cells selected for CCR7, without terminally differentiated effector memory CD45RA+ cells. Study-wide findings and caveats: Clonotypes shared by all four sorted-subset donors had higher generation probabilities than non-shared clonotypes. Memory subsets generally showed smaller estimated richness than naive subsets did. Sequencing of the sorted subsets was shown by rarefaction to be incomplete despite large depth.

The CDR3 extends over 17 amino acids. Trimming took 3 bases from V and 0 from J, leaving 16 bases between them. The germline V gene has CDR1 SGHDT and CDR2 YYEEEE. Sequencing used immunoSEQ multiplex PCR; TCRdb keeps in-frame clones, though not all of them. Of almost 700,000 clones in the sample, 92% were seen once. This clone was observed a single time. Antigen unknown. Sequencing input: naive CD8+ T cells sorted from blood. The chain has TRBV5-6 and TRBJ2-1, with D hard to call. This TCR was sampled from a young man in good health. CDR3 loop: CASSSFRLGSSYNEQFF. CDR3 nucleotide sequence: TGTGCCAGCAGCTCGTTTCGACTCGGCAGCTCCTACAATGAGCAGTTCTTC.